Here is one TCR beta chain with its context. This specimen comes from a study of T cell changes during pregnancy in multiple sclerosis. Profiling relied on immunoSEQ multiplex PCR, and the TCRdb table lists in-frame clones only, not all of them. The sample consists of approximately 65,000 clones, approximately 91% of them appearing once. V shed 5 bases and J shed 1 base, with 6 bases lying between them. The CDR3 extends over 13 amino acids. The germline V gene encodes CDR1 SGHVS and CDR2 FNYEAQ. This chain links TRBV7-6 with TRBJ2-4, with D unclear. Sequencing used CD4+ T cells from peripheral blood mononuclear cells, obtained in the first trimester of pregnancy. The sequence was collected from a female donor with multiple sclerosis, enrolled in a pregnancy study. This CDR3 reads CASSQNAKNIQYF. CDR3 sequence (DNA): TGTGCCAGCAGCCAGAACGCCAAAAACATTCAGTACTTC.